One sample yielded the 14 T cell receptor beta chains listed below, sequenced in a study of blood T cell repertoires in COVID-19 (dated by TCRdb to between 2020 and 2021). The library was produced with the immunoSEQ multiplex PCR assay. Sourced from immuneACCESS, this table was stored by TCRdb with only in-frame sequences that have V and J called. A share of the clones is absent; for the studies checked, an unresolved V gene accounts for under half, and the remainder has no known explanation. The sample data list about 270,000 clones, and about 89% of these were observed just once. The top ten clonotypes cover around 10% of the sample. Sample: peripheral blood. These receptors all come from a man aged 40-49 years who had recovered from COVID-19.

This clone came up a few times. The V call is TRBV7-9, the J call TRBJ2-1, with 7 bases identical to TRBD2. V lost 4 bases and J lost 7; bases outside the gene matches: 16. This CDR3 is built from 17 residues. CDR1 and CDR2 (germline): SEHNR, FQNEAQ (reference sequence). The CDR3 loop reads CASSSNMREFLRNEQFF. CDR3 DNA sequence: TGTGCCAGCAGCTCCAACATGCGGGAGTTTTTGAGGAATGAGCAGTTCTTC.

A remark on this clone: At one end the junction does not follow the germline gene, possibly because of a read error. The chain has TRBV5-4 and TRBJ1-1, with 10 bases aligning to TRBD1. This CDR3 contains 13 residues. Germline values: CDR1 SGHNT, CDR2 YYREEE (reference sequence). Written as DNA, the CDR3 is TGTGCCGGCAGCCGGACAGGGGGAGTCCCTGCTTTCTTT. Translated, it gives CAGSRTGGVPAFF.

V gene TRBV25-1 combines with J gene TRBJ2-7; TRBD2 is a possible D gene (5 bases). V dropped 10 bases and J dropped 6 bases, with 25 bases sitting between them. CDR3 length equals 15 residues. Germline CDR1 reads MGHDK; CDR2 reads SYGVNS. CDR3 loop: CATQAWQFAGGEQYF. The DNA for the CDR3 is TGTGCCACCCAAGCGTGGCAGTTTGCCGGAGGCGAGCAGTACTTC.

The chain links TRBV6-4 to TRBJ1-3, with D maybe TRBD1 (5 bases). This CDR3 has 15 amino acids. Germline CDR1 MRHNA, CDR2 SNTAGT. Between the trimmed V and J ends, which lost 4 bases and 2 bases, there was a span of 12 bases. In DNA, the CDR3 is TGTGCCAGCAGTGCCCGTGAAGGGGCTGGAAACACCATATATTTT. Translation gives CASSAREGAGNTIYF.

The chain combines TRBV19 with TRBJ1-5; no clear D gene. CDR3 length equals 13 residues. V lost 1 base and J lost 5, with 6 bases in between. The V gene's germline CDR1 is LNHDA and CDR2 SQIVND (reference sequence). CDR3 loop: CASSIAGDQPQHF. The CDR3 nucleotides read TGTGCCAGTAGTATAGCCGGGGATCAGCCCCAGCATTTT.

The rearrangement uses TRBV7-2 and TRBJ2-1; D call uncertain. CDR3 length: 15 amino acids. Trimming took off 6 bases at V and 0 bases at J, with 12 bases between the two ends. Per the germline V gene, CDR1 is SGHTA and CDR2 is FQGNSA. CDR3 sequence reads: CASSFRSGSYNEQFF. Here the CDR3 DNA reads TGTGCCAGCAGTTTTAGATCGGGCTCCTACAATGAGCAGTTCTTC.

The genes are TRBV7-2 and TRBJ2-1, with 11 bases matching TRBD2. The CDR3 spans 17 residues. From germline, CDR1 is SGHTA and CDR2 FQGNSA. V gave up 2 bases and J gave up 7 bases; unmatched junction bases: 10. The CDR3 reads CASSLRPLAGAGNEQFF. The CDR3 coding sequence is TGTGCCAGCAGCTTACGACCACTAGCGGGGGCGGGGAATGAGCAGTTCTTC.

The rearrangement uses TRBV5-8 and TRBJ2-7; 8 bases align to TRBD1. After removal of 4 bases from V and 4 bases from J, the junction contained 1 base not matched to a gene. This CDR3 region has 12 residues. Germline V gene lookup returns CDR1 SGHTS and CDR2 YDEGEE. CDR3 sequence (DNA): TGTGCCAGCAGCCGGGACAGGTACGAGCAGTACTTC. Protein product: CASSRDRYEQYF.

This rearrangement joins TRBV11-1 to TRBJ2-3; no definite D call. V lost 4 bases to trimming and J lost 2 bases, with 10 bases between them. The germline V gene has CDR1 SGHAT and CDR2 FQDESV (reference sequence). The CDR3 consists of 14 residues. Written as DNA, the CDR3 is TGTGCCAGCAGCTCCCGACACCTCACAGATACGCAGTATTTT. Its translation is CASSSRHLTDTQYF.

This clone was recorded only once. This chain links TRBV23-1 with TRBJ2-7, with TRBD2 identical over 9 bases. TRBV23-1 is an ORF, with its function uncertain. There are 16 residues in the CDR3. After removal of 2 bases from V and 3 bases from J, the junction contained 8 bases not matched to a gene. The CDR3 loop is CASSQHWTSVNYEQYF. For the CDR3, the DNA is TGCGCCAGCAGTCAACACTGGACTAGCGTAAACTACGAGCAGTACTTC.

The J gene is TRBJ2-1, the V gene TRBV2; weak D call: TRBD1 (6 bases). The CDR3 extends over 14 amino acids. Trimming pared 10 bases from V and 5 bases from J, leaving 18 bases between. CDR1 is SNHLY, CDR2 FYNNEI, per germline. The CDR3 DNA reads as TGTGCCACCCAAACAGGGTTCAGCCACAATGAGCAGTTCTTC. Protein: CATQTGFSHNEQFF.

This chain connects TRBV18 to TRBJ2-3; D remains unclear. The CDR3 runs to 17 residues. V gave up 0 bases and J gave up 2 bases, with 15 bases separating them. Germline CDR1 is KGHSH and CDR2 is LQKENI. The CDR3 sequence: CASSPPRGYKYTDTQYF. The CDR3 coding sequence is TGTGCCAGCTCACCACCGAGAGGATACAAGTACACAGATACGCAGTATTTT.

The chain uses TRBV19 and TRBJ2-5, with 7 bases that match TRBD1. This CDR3 is built from 15 residues. Looked up from germline, CDR1 is LNHDA and CDR2 is SQIVND (reference sequence). Trimming removed 2 bases from V and 4 bases from J; junction bases left unmatched: 7. The CDR3 nucleotides are TGTGCCAGTAGTATAAGGTTAGGGGGCGGAGAGACCCAGTACTTC. This translates into CASSIRLGGGETQYF.

This rearrangement joins TRBV2 to TRBJ2-7; D perhaps matches TRBD2 (6 bases). The germline gives CDR1 SNHLY, CDR2 FYNNEI. Trimming cost V 6 bases and J 1 base, with 10 bases left between them. The CDR3 consists of 13 residues. CDR3 residues: CASSGGDSYEQYF. DNA of the CDR3: TGTGCCAGCAGCGGGGGAGATTCCTACGAGCAGTACTTC.